Listed below are T cell receptor beta chains from one sample, sequenced in a study of blood T cell repertoires in COVID-19. Libraries were prepared by immunoSEQ multiplex PCR; TCRdb keeps only in-frame clonotypes and omits some of them. The top ten hold approximately 17% of the sample, which has some 130,000 clones, about 88% seen once. The sequenced material came from peripheral blood. These receptors originate from a woman of 80 years or more with acute or convalescent COVID-19. Each CDR3 is given with its conserved first and last residue. The D gene is left open where the match is weak. The size of a clone is reported for some rows only, either as once, few or many, or as a class for expanded clones.

d_call,j_call,v_call,clone_size,cdr3_nt,cdr3_aa
-,TRBJ1-1,TRBV11-3,-,TGTGCCAGCAGCCCAGGGGAGTGGACTGAAGCTTTCTTT,CASSPGEWTEAFF
-,TRBJ2-7,TRBV27,few,TGTGCCAGCAGTTTAATAGGGGGGGAAGGGAACGAGCAGTACTTC,CASSLIGGEGNEQYF
-,TRBJ2-1,TRBV7-2,-,TGTGCCAGCAGCCCCCAAAGCGGGCAGAGCTCCTACAATGAGCAGTTCTTC,CASSPQSGQSSYNEQFF
TRBD2,TRBJ2-5,TRBV5-1,-,TGCGCCAGCAGCTGGACTAGCGCCCAAGAGACCCAGTACTTC,CASSWTSAQETQYF
-,TRBJ2-2,TRBV6-2/TRBV6-3,few,TGTGCCAGCAGCGCGATGAGGGCCGACACCGGGGAGCTGTTTTTT,CASSAMRADTGELFF
TRBD2,TRBJ2-3,TRBV19,-,TGTGCCAGTAGTACCGGACTAGCGGGGGGCCGCACAGATACGCAGTATTTT,CASSTGLAGGRTDTQYF
-,TRBJ1-5,TRBV19,-,TGTGCCAGTAGTACAAAAGGGAGTCGCAATCAGCCCCAGCATTTT,CASSTKGSRNQPQHF
-,TRBJ1-1,TRBV2,many,TGTGCCAGCAGCCCCAGCGTTACGTTCGGGGGACCCGAATTCACTGAAGCTTTCTTT,CASSPSVTFGGPEFTEAFF
-,TRBJ1-2,TRBV18,-,TGTGCCAGCTCACCGCTGGACACCTACTATGGCTACACCTTC,CASSPLDTYYGYTF
TRBD1,TRBJ1-2,TRBV6-5,-,TGTGCCACCTGGAGACAGGGGCCAGGGGGCTACACCTTC,CATWRQGPGGYTF
-,TRBJ1-4,TRBV4-3,few,TGCGCCAGCAGCCAAGCCGACGGGAATGAAAAACTGTTTTTT,CASSQADGNEKLFF
TRBD2,TRBJ2-1,TRBV29-1,-,TGCAGCGTTGCCCGATCTAGCGGGGGGAAGCAGTTCTTC,CSVARSSGGKQFF
-,TRBJ1-4,TRBV4-3,-,TGCGCCAGCAGCCGGGCCGGACAGCCTGAAAAACTGTTTTTT,CASSRAGQPEKLFF
-,TRBJ1-2,TRBV3-1/TRBV3-2,-,TGTGCCAGCAGCCAAGTTACATCAGTTGGCTACACCTTC,CASSQVTSVGYTF
TRBD1,TRBJ1-6,TRBV12-3/TRBV12-4,-,TGTGCCAGCAGTTTACAGGGGGCCCCCCTTTACTTT,CASSLQGAPLYF